This T cell receptor beta chain derives from a study of early T cells in non-severe SARS-CoV-2 infection. Study-wide background: The sequenced material was bulk RNA from unsorted whole blood, and its chains were unpaired.

The protocol attached unique molecular identifiers to individual cDNA molecules. Each CDR3 protein gets one entry after TCRdb re-called the 5' RACE reads with MiXCR. Among about 110,000 distinct CDR3 sequences listed, 9% to 13% were seen once. This clonotype was counted between two and nine times. What it binds is not known. Trimming shortened V by 2 bases and J by 8 bases, and 13 bases separated the two germline ends. Germline loops: CDR1 DFQATT, CDR2 SNEGSKA (reference sequence). The CDR3 covers 13 residues. Findings and caveats of the study: Lookups in VDJdb leaned toward anti-spike CD8 responses and missed private and CD4 specificities.

The chain joins TRBV20-1 to TRBJ2-1; possibly TRBD1 for D (5 bases). The sequence came from an adult who was a healthcare worker with PCR-confirmed SARS-CoV-2 infection or an uninfected control (not recorded which). Sequencing was performed on whole blood. CDR3 region: CSARRRGKDEQFF. DNA for the CDR3: TGCAGTGCTAGACGTAGGGGAAAGGATGAGCAGTTCTTC.